This is a list of T cell receptor beta chains from one sample in a study of human CD4 T cells and Enterobacteriaceae. Profiling relied on immunoSEQ multiplex PCR, and the TCRdb table lists in-frame clones only, not all of them. The sample consists of fewer than 35,000 clones, about 82% of them appearing once. The sequenced sample was memory CD4+ T cells from blood. These TCRs come from a human donor in good health. Each CDR3 is given with its conserved first and last residue. Fields, in order: V gene, D gene, J gene, clone size, CDR3 DNA, CDR3 protein. A D gene is named only where the DNA matches it firmly. Clone size is shown for a subset of rows, as once, few, many or a class of expanded clone.

>TRBV9|-|TRBJ2-2|-
TGTGCCAGCAGCGTAGGTCAGTCGAACACCGGGGAGCTGTTTTTT
CASSVGQSNTGELFF
>TRBV2|-|TRBJ1-5|once
TGTGCCAGCACTGGGACCGCCTTCCAGCCCCAGCATTTT
CASTGTAFQPQHF
>TRBV4-1|-|TRBJ2-7|-
TGCGCCAGCAGCCAAGATCTCAACCGGGGGCAGTACTTC
CASSQDLNRGQYF
>TRBV4-1|TRBD1|TRBJ2-7|-
TGCGCCAGCAAAGGACAGGGGACATACGAGCAGTACTTC
CASKGQGTYEQYF
>TRBV5-1|-|TRBJ1-5|-
TGCGCCAGCAGCTTGCAGGACCCAAGCAGACAGCCCCAGCATTTT
CASSLQDPSRQPQHF
>TRBV5-1|TRBD1|TRBJ2-7|-
TGCGCCAGCAGCTTGGTGGGACAGGGGGGTTCCTACGAGCAGTACTTC
CASSLVGQGGSYEQYF
>TRBV6-1|-|TRBJ2-7|once
TGTGCCAGCAGTGAAGCCGGGGCCGGCGAGCAGTACTTC
CASSEAGAGEQYF
>TRBV19|-|TRBJ2-3|-
TGTGCCAGTAGTAAAGTGGACACTAGCACAGATACGCAGTATTTT
CASSKVDTSTDTQYF
>TRBV28|-|TRBJ1-4|-
TGTGCCAGCAGTTTATCCAATTGGGAAAAACTGTTTTTT
CASSLSNWEKLFF
>TRBV28|-|TRBJ2-3|-
TGTGCCAGCACCCGACTACTTCTGGATACGCAGTATTTT
CASTRLLLDTQYF
>TRBV10-3|TRBD1|TRBJ1-1|-
TGTGCCATCAGGACGACAGGGGAGACTGAAGCTTTCTTT
CAIRTTGETEAFF
>TRBV11-2|-|TRBJ2-1|-
TGTGCCAGCAGCCCCCCCGTATTGAGTGAGCAGTTCTTC
CASSPPVLSEQFF
>TRBV12-5|TRBD1|TRBJ1-5|-
TGTGCTAGTGGTGCGGGACAGGGGGCGGATCGGCAAACCCAGCATTTT
CASGAGQGADRQTQHF
>TRBV11-1|TRBD1|TRBJ2-2|-
TGTGCCAGCAGTCCCGACAGGGCGGGCACCGGGGAGCTGTTTTTT
CASSPDRAGTGELFF
>TRBV6-6|-|TRBJ1-4|-
TGTGCCACCTTGGCCCCCCCCGGGTTGAAGGGCGAAAAACTGTTTTTT
CATLAPPGLKGEKLFF
>TRBV30|-|TRBJ2-5|-
TGTGCCTGGAGTGTATCCAGACTGGAGACCCAGTACTTC
CAWSVSRLETQYF
>TRBV12-2|-|TRBJ2-7|few
TGTGCAAGTCGCTTTAGGGAGGGTAGCGGGATTACTACTCTTTCCTACGAGCAGTACTTC
CASRFREGSGITTLSYEQYF
>TRBV6-1|TRBD1|TRBJ1-3|-
TGTGCCAGCAGTGGCGGACAGGGAGGTGGAAACACCATATATTTT
CASSGGQGGGNTIYF
>TRBV29-1|TRBD2|TRBJ2-4|-
TGCAGCGTTGAACCGACTAGCGGGGTTTCGGCCAAAAACATTCAGTACTTC
CSVEPTSGVSAKNIQYF
>TRBV4-1|-|TRBJ1-2|-
TGCGCCAGCAGCCCGAGAGCAGGGGCCCAACGTGGCTACACCTTC
CASSPRAGAQRGYTF
>TRBV4-2|TRBD1|TRBJ2-1|-
TGTGCCAGCAGCGGAAGACAGGGTAACAATGAGCAGTTCTTC
CASSGRQGNNEQFF
>TRBV6-1|-|TRBJ1-3|-
TGTGCCAGCACTAAAGATAACTCTGGAAACACCATATATTTT
CASTKDNSGNTIYF
>TRBV6-5|-|TRBJ2-1|-
TGTGCCAGCAGTTACTCTGGACTGACGGACAATGAGCAGTTCTTC
CASSYSGLTDNEQFF
>TRBV7-3|-|TRBJ2-1|-
TGTGCCAGCAGCTTAGGGACTCCGGGCGAAACGCAGTTCTTC
CASSLGTPGETQFF
>TRBV18|-|TRBJ2-4|-
TGTGCCAGCTCGCCTCCACTCGGGAACCTCCAAAACATTCAGTACTTC
CASSPPLGNLQNIQYF
>TRBV28|-|TRBJ2-2|few
TGTGCCAGCAGTTCAACAGGGCGGGCGGACACCGGGGAGCTGTTTTTT
CASSSTGRADTGELFF
>TRBV30|-|TRBJ1-2|-
TGTGCCTTAAAAATGGGTTCAGCGGGCTATGGCTACACCTTC
CALKMGSAGYGYTF
>TRBV7-8|TRBD2|TRBJ2-3|once
TGTGCCAGCAGACCTGCCGGGACTAGCGGGGGAATTGATACGCAGTATTTT
CASRPAGTSGGIDTQYF
>TRBV28|-|TRBJ2-7|-
TGTGCCAGCATCGGCTCCTACGAGCAGTACTTC
CASIGSYEQYF
>TRBV5-4|TRBD2|TRBJ2-3|-
TGTGCCAGCAGCAAGACTAGCGCCGGAAGTACAGATACGCAGTATTTT
CASSKTSAGSTDTQYF
>TRBV28|-|TRBJ1-4|-
TGTGCCAGCACCACCGCCGGGGGGTTCACAACTAATGAAAAACTGTTTTTT
CASTTAGGFTTNEKLFF
>TRBV19|-|TRBJ2-7|few
TGTGCCAGTAGCGACTCAGGGTTGGCAACCTACGAGCAGTACTTC
CASSDSGLATYEQYF
>TRBV20-1|TRBD1|TRBJ2-7|-
TGCAGTGCGCGACAGGGGGAACGGCAGTACTTC
CSARQGERQYF
>TRBV5-1|-|TRBJ1-2|-
TGCGCCAGCAGCTTGGCCGAACAGCTCTATGGCTACACCTTC
CASSLAEQLYGYTF
>TRBV16|-|TRBJ2-1|-
TGTGCCAGCAGCCAATCCCAGGGAGCTTACAATGAGCAGTTCTTC
CASSQSQGAYNEQFF
>TRBV11-2|-|TRBJ1-4|-
TGTGCCAGCAGGGGGATGCGGGGAACTAATGAAAAACTGTTTTTT
CASRGMRGTNEKLFF
>TRBV30|TRBD1|TRBJ2-7|-
TGTGCCTGGGAAGGGACAGGACGCTACGAGCAGTACTTC
CAWEGTGRYEQYF
>TRBV25-1|-|TRBJ1-3|-
TGTGCCGTCGGTGACTGGAACACCATATATTTT
CAVGDWNTIYF
>TRBV4-1|-|TRBJ2-1|-
TGCGCCAGCAGCCAGACGGGCGCCAGCTCCTACAATGAGCAGTTCTTC
CASSQTGASSYNEQFF
>TRBV5-1|-|TRBJ2-3|once
TGCGCCAGCAGCCCCGGGGACATCTCACGAGATACGCAGTATTTT
CASSPGDISRDTQYF
>TRBV5-4|-|TRBJ1-3|-
TGTGCCAGCAGCCGCCAGGGGCTCCCTGGAAACACCATATATTTT
CASSRQGLPGNTIYF
>TRBV30|-|TRBJ1-1|-
TGTGCCTGGACGGTGAACACTGAAGCTTTCTTT
CAWTVNTEAFF